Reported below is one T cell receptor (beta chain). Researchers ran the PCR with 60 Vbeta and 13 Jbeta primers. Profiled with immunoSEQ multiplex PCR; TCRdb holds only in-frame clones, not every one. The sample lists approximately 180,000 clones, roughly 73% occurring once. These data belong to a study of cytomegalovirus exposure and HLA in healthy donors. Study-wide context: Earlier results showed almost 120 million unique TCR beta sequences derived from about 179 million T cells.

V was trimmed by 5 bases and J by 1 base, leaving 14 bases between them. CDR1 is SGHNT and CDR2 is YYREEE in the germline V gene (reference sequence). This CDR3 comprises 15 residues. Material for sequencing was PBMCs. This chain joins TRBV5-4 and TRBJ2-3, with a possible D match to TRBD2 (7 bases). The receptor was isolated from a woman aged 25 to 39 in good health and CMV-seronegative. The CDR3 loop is CASRRGGRGTDTQYF. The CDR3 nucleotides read TGTGCCAGCAGAAGGGGGGGAAGGGGCACAGATACGCAGTATTTT.